A single TCR beta chain is shown here with its context. Its cognate antigen is unknown. This sample was included in a study of shared clonotypes between healthy human individuals. Study-wide background: With ages of 18 to 49, the donors were two women and a few men. Study findings and constraints: The rarefaction results pointed to incomplete sorted-subset sequencing despite large depth. Shared clonotypes across all four donors exceeded non-shared ones in generation probability.

The healthy adult donors were HIV-negative and reported no recent acute infections or vaccinations. The table came from immunoSEQ multiplex PCR; TCRdb's copy has only in-frame clones and leaves some out. The sample lists millions of clones, 95% occurring once. Per the germline V gene, CDR1 is KGHSH and CDR2 is LQKENI. Trimming removed 1 base from V and 0 bases from J, with 7 bases in between. The CDR3 is 15 residues long. The TCR originated in a man aged 18 to 30 in good health. The sequenced sample consisted of naive CD4+ T cells sorted from blood. Subset meaning: CD45RA+ positively selected. The V and J genes are TRBV18 and TRBJ1-3; a weak D match, TRBD1 (5 bases). CDR3 sequence (DNA): TGTGCCAGCTCACCACAAAGGGGCTCTGGAAACACCATATATTTT. Its protein is CASSPQRGSGNTIYF.